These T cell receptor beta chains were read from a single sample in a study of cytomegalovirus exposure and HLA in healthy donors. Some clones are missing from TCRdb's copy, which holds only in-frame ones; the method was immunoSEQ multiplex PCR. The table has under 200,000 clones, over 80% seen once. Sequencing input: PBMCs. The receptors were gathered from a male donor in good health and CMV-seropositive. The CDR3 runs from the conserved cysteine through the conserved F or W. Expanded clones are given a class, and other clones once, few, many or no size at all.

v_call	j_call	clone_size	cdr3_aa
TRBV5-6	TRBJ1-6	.	CASHLWNSPLHF
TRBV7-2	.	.	CASRVDRESTYEQYF
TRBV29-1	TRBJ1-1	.	CSVGQGVTTEAFF
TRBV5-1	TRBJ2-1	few	CASSGGTSGRAYNEQFF
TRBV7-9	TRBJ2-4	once	CSSSLGRTGENIQYF
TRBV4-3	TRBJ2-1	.	CASSPPGVSNEQFF
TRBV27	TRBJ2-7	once	CASSLGGALEQYF
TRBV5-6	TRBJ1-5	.	CASSLVVDREEEANQPQHF
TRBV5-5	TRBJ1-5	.	CASSFTDSNQPQHF
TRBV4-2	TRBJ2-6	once	CASSQTAGFPPGANVLTF
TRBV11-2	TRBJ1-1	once	CASSFNRGPTEAFF
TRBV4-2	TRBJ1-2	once	CASSPPRQGNYGYTF
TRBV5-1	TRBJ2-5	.	CASSLGRMMRYQETQYF
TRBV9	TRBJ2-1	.	CASSAAGTSANEQFF
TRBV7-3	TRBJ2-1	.	CASSKLLASPPFF
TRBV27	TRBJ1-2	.	CASSSGTGAGYGYTF
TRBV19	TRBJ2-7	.	CASSIDYSSSYEQYF
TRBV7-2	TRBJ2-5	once	CASSYRSVAETQYF
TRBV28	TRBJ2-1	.	CASRSGSSYNEQFF
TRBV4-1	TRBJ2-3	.	CASSLRTSGGTDTQYF
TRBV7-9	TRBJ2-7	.	CAGSFGTSSAYEQYF
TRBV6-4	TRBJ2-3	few	CASSSLAGEVTDTQYF
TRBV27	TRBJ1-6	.	CASSLTQELGTLHF